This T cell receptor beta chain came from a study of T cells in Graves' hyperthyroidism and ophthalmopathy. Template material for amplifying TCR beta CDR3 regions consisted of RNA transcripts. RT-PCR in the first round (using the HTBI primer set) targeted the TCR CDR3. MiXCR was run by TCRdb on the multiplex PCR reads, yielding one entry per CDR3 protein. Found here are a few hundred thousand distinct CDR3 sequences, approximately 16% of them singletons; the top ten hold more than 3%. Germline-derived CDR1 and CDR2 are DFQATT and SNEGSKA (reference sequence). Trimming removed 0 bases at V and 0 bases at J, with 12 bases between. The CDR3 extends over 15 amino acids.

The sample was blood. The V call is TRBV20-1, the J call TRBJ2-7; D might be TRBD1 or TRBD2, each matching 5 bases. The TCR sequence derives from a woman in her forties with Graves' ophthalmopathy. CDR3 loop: CSAREVGVSSYEQYF. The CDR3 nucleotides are TGCAGTGCTAGAGAGGTGGGGGTGAGCTCCTACGAGCAGTACTTC.